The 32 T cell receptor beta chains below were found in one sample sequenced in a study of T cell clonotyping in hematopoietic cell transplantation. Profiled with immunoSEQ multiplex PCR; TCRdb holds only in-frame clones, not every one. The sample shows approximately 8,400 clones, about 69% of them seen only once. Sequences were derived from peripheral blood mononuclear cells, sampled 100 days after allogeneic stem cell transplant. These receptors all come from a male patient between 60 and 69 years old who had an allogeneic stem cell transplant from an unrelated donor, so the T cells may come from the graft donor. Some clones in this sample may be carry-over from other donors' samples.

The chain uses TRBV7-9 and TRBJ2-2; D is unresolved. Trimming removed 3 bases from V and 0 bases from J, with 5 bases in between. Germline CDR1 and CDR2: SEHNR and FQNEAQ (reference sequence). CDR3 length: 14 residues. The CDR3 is CASSFDTNTGELFF. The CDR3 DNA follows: TGTGCCAGCAGCTTTGACACGAACACCGGGGAGCTGTTTTTT.

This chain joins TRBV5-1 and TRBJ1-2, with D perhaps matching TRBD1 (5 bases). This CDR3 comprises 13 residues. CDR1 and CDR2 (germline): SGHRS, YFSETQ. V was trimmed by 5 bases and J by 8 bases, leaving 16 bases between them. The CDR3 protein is CASSSGPMEGYTF. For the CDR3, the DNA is TGCGCCAGCAGTTCGGGGCCCATGGAAGGCTACACCTTC. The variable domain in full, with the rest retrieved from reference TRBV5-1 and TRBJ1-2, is KAGVTQTPRYLIKTRGQQVTLSCSPISGHRSVSWYQQTPGQGLQFLFEYFSETQRNKGNFPGRFSGRQFSNSRSEMNVSTLELGDSALYLCASSSGPMEGYTFGSGTRLTVV.

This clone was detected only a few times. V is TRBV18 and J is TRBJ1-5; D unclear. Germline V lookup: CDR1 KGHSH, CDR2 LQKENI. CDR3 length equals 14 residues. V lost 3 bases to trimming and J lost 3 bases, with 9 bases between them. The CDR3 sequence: CASSPGQDNQPQHF. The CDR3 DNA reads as TGTGCCAGCTCACCTGGGCAAGACAATCAGCCCCAGCATTTT.

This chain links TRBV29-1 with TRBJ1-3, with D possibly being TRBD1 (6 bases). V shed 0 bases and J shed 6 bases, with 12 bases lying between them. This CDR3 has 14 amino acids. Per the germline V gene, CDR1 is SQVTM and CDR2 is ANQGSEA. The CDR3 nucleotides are TGCAGCGTTGAAGATAGGGGGGATGTAAACACCATATATTTT. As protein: CSVEDRGDVNTIYF.

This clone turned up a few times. The CDR3 protein is CASSLTPSGSNEQFF. The DNA of the CDR3 is TGCGCCAGCAGCTTGACGCCTAGCGGGAGCAATGAGCAGTTCTTC. The rearrangement links TRBV5-1 to TRBJ2-1; TRBD2 matches at 10 bases. V was pared by 1 base and J by 6 bases, with 4 bases of the junction left unmatched. Germline lookup yields CDR1 SGHRS and CDR2 YFSETQ. The CDR3 is made up of 15 amino acids.

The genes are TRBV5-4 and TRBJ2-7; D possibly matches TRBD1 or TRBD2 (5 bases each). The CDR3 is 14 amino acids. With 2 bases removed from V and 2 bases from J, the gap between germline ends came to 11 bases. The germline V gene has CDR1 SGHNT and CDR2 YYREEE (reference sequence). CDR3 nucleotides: TGTGCCAGCAGCTTAAGGCAGGGAGCCTACGAGCAGTACTTC. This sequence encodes CASSLRQGAYEQYF.

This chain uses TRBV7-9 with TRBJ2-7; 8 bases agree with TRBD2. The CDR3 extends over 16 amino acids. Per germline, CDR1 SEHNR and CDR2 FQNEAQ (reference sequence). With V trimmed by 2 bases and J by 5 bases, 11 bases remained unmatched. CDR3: CASSLWRGAGSHEQYF. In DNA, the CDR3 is TGTGCCAGCAGCTTATGGCGGGGGGCAGGGTCCCACGAGCAGTACTTC.

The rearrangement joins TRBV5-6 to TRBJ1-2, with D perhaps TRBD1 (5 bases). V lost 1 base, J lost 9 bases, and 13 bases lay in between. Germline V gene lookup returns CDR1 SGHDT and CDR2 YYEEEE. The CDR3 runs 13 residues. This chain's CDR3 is CASSLKGIGSYTF. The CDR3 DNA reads TGTGCCAGCAGCTTGAAGGGGATCGGTAGCTACACCTTC.

CDR3 residues: CASKDSMAYNSPLHF. CDR3 DNA: TGTGCCAGCAAGGACAGTATGGCCTATAATTCACCCCTCCACTTT. The chain combines TRBV2 with TRBJ1-6; a weak D match, TRBD1 (6 bases). CDR3 length: 15 residues. Germline CDR1 and CDR2: SNHLY and FYNNEI. V was pared by 7 bases and J by 2 bases, with 12 bases between.

This CDR3 reads CASSYRQGWYEQYF. The CDR3 DNA is TGTGCCAGCAGCTACAGGCAGGGGTGGTACGAGCAGTACTTC. This chain links TRBV12-1 with TRBJ2-7; the DNA was not used to check the table's D call, TRBD1. TRBV12-1 is termed a pseudogene. The CDR3 contains 14 residues.

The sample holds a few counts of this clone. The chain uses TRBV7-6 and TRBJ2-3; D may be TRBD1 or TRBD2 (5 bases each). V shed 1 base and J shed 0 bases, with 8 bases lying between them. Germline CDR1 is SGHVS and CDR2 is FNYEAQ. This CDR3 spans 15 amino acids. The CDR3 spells CASSLVGTSTDTQYF. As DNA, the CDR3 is TGTGCCAGCAGCTTAGTTGGGACCAGCACAGATACGCAGTATTTT.

The CDR3 region is CASSLESGLGQTQYF. The CDR3 DNA is TGTGCCAGCAGCTTAGAGAGCGGCCTTGGGCAGACCCAGTACTTC. The rearrangement joins TRBV7-9 to TRBJ2-5; a possible D gene is TRBD2 (5 bases). V gave up 1 base and J gave up 6 bases, with 15 bases separating them. This CDR3 is built from 15 residues. CDR1 is SEHNR, CDR2 FQNEAQ, per germline (reference sequence). Looking up the rest from reference TRBV7-9 and TRBJ2-5 gives the full variable domain: DTGVSQNPRHKITKRGQNVTFRCDPISEHNRLYWYRQTLGQGPEFLTYFQNEAQLEKSRLLSDRFSAERPKGSFSTLEIQRTEQGDSAMYLCASSLESGLGQTQYFGPGTRLLVL.

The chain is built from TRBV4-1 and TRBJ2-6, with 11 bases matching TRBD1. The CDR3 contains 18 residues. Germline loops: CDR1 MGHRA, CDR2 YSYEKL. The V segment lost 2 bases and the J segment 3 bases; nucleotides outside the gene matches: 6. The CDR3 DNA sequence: TGCGCCAGCAGCCAACTTGGACAGGGGGCTTTTGGGGCCAACGTCCTGACTTTC. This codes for CASSQLGQGAFGANVLTF.

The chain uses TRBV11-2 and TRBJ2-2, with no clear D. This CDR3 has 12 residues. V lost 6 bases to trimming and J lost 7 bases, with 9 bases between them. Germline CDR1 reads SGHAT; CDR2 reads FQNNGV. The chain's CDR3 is CASRLGIGELFF. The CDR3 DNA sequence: TGTGCCAGCAGGCTAGGGATCGGGGAGCTGTTTTTT.

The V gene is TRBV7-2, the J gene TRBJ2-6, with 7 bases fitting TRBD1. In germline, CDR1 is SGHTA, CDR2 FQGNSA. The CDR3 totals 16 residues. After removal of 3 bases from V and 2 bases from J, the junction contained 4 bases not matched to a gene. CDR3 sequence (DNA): TGTGCCAGCAGCTTCCAGACAGGGACTGGGGCCAACGTCCTGACTTTC. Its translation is CASSFQTGTGANVLTF. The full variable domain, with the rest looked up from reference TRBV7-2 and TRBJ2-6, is GAGVSQSPSNKVTEKGKDVELRCDPISGHTALYWYRQSLGQGLEFLIYFQGNSAPDKSGLPSDRFSAERTGGSVSTLTIQRTQQEDSAVYLCASSFQTGTGANVLTFGAGSRLTVL.

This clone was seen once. The CDR3 sequence: CAISEPANTGELFF. The CDR3, as DNA: TGTGCCATCAGTGAGCCGGCGAACACCGGGGAGCTGTTTTTT. The V and J genes are TRBV10-3 and TRBJ2-2; no firm D call. Between the trimmed V and J ends, which lost 2 bases and 0 bases, there was a span of 4 bases. The CDR3 sequence is 14 residues long. Germline CDR1 and CDR2: ENHRY and SYGVKD.

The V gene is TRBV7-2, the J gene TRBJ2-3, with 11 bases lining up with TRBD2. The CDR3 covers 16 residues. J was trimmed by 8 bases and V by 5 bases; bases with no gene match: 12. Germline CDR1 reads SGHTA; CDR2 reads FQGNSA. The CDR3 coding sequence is TGTGCCAGCAGCCGCCCTTTAGCGGGGGGGCTGCGTACGCAGTATTTT. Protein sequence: CASSRPLAGGLRTQYF.

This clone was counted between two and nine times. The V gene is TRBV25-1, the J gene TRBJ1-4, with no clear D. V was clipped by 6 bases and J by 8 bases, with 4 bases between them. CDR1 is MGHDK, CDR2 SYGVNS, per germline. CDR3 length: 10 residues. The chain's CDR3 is CASRGEKLFF. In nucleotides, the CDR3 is TGTGCCAGCAGGGGGGAAAAACTGTTTTTT.

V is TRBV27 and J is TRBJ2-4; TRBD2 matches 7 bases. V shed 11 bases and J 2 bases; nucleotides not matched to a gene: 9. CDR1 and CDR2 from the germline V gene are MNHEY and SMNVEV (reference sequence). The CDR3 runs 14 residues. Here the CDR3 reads CASGEGLTKNIQYF. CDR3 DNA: TGTGCCTCCGGGGAGGGGCTGACCAAAAACATTCAGTACTTC.

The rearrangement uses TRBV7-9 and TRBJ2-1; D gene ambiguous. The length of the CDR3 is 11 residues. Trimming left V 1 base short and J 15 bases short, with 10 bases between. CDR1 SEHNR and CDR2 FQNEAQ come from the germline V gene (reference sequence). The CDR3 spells CASSLESDPFF. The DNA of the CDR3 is TGTGCCAGCAGCTTAGAGTCAGATCCGTTCTTC.

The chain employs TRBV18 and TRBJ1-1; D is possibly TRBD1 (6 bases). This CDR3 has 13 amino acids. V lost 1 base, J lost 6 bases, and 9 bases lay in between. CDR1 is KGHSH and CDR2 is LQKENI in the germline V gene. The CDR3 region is CASSPREGAEAFF. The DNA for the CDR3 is TGTGCCAGCTCACCACGGGAGGGGGCTGAAGCTTTCTTT.

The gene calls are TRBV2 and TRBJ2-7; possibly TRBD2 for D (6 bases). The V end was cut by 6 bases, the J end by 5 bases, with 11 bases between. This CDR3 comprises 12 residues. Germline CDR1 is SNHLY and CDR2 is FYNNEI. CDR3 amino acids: CASREGFHEQYF. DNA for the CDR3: TGTGCCAGCAGGGAGGGGTTCCACGAGCAGTACTTC.

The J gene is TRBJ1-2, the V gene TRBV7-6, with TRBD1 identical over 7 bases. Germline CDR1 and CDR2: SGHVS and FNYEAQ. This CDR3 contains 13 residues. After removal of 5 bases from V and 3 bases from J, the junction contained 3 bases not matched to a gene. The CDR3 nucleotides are TGTGCCAGCAGCAAAGACAGGGACTATGGCTACACCTTC. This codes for CASSKDRDYGYTF.

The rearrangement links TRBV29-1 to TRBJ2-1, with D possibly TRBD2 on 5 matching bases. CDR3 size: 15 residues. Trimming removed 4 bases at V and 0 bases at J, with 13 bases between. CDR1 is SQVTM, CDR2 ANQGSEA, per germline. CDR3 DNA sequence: TGCAGCGTTGGGAAGGTGGGGAGCTCCTACAATGAGCAGTTCTTC. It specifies CSVGKVGSSYNEQFF.

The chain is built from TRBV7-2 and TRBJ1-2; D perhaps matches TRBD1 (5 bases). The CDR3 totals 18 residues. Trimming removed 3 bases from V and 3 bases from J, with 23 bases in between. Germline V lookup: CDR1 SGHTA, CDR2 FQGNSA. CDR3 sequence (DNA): TGTGCCAGCAGCTTTCTATTCCAACCGCCGGGGGTGGACTATGGCTACACCTTC. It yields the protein CASSFLFQPPGVDYGYTF. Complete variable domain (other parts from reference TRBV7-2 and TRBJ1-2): GAGVSQSPSNKVTEKGKDVELRCDPISGHTALYWYRQSLGQGLEFLIYFQGNSAPDKSGLPSDRFSAERTGGSVSTLTIQRTQQEDSAVYLCASSFLFQPPGVDYGYTFGSGTRLTVV.

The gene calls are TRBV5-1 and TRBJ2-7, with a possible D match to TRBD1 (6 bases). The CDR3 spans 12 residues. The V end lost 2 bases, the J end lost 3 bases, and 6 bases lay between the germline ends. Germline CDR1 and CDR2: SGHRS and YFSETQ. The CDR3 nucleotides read TGCGCCAGCAGCTTACAGGGCTACGAGCAGTACTTC. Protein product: CASSLQGYEQYF.

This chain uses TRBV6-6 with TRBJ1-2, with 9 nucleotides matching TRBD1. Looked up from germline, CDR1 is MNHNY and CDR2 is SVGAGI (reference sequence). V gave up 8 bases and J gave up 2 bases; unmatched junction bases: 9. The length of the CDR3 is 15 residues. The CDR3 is CASRPPGQGNYGYTF. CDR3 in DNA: TGTGCCAGCCGCCCCCCGGGACAGGGCAACTATGGCTACACCTTC.

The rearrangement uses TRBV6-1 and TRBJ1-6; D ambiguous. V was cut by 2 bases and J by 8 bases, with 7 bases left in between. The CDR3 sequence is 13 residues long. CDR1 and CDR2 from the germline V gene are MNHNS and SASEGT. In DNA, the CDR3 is TGTGCCAGCAGTGAAACCCACGATTCACCCCTCCACTTT. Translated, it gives CASSETHDSPLHF.

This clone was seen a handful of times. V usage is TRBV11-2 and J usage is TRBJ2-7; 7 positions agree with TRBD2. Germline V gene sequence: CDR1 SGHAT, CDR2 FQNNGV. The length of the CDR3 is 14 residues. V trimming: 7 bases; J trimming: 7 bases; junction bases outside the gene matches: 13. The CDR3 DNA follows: TGTGCCAGCACAGACGGACTAGTAGGAGAAGAGCAGTACTTC. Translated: CASTDGLVGEEQYF.

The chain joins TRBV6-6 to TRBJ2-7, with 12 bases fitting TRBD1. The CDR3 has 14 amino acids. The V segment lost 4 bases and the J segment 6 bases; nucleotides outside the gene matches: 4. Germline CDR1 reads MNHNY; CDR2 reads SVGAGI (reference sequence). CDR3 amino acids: CASSSRDRGREQYF. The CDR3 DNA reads TGTGCCAGCAGTTCCCGGGACAGGGGGCGCGAGCAGTACTTC.

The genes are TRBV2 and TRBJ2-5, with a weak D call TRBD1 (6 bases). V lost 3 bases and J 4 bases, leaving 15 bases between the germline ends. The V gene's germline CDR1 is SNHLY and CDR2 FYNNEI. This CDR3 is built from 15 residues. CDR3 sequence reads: CASSDSVGARETQYF. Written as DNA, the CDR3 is TGTGCCAGCAGTGATAGTGTGGGGGCACGAGAGACCCAGTACTTC.

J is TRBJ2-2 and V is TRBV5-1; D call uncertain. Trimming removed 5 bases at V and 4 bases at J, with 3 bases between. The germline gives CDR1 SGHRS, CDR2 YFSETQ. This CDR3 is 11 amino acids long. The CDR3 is CASSGTGELFF. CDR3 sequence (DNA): TGCGCCAGCAGTGGCACCGGGGAGCTGTTTTTT.